This T cell receptor (beta chain) was obtained from a study of TIL therapy for anti-PD-1-resistant metastatic lung cancer. Study information: A few tumors were EGFR-mutant and two were ALK-rearranged. Tumors carried a median 1.5 non-synonymous mutations per megabase.

The immunoSEQ assay was v3. TCRdb's table, derived via immunoSEQ multiplex PCR, lists solely in-frame clones and lacks some. The sample holds about 20,000 clones, 83% seen once. Unmatched junction bases numbered 6, after V lost 8 bases and J lost 4 bases. The CDR3 has 14 residues. CDR1 is SGHDN, CDR2 FVKESK, per germline. Findings and caveats of the study: Treatment-naive, never-smoker and oncogene-addicted patients were overrepresented in this highly selected cohort. After infusion, TIL clonotypes partly replaced peripheral T cells and declined over months.

Time point: pre-treatment sample, taken before nivolumab and TIL therapy. Notes on this clone: Its specificity is unknown.

This TCR was sampled from a person between 30 and 79 years old with non-small cell lung cancer. The chain recombines TRBV14 with TRBJ2-2, with TRBD2 matching 8 bases. The sequenced sample was blood, obtained at baseline. The CDR3 region is CASGRLAGTGELFF. Written as DNA, the CDR3 is TGTGCCAGCGGGCGGCTAGCGGGCACCGGGGAGCTGTTTTTT.